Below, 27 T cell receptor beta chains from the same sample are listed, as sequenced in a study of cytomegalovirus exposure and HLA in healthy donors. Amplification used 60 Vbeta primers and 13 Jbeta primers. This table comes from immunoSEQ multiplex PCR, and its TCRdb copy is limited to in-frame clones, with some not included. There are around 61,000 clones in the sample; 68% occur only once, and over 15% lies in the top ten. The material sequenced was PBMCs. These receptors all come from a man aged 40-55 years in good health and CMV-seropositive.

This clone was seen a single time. The CDR3 reads CATSIDLAPPGELFF. The CDR3 DNA sequence: TGTGCCACCAGCATAGACCTAGCCCCACCCGGGGAGCTGTTTTTT. This chain joins TRBV15 and TRBJ2-2; D is possibly TRBD2 (5 bases). Between the trimmed V and J ends, which lost 4 bases and 6 bases, there was a span of 15 bases. The CDR3 contains 15 residues. Looked up from germline, CDR1 is LNHNV and CDR2 is YYDKDF (reference sequence). The whole variable domain, filled in from reference TRBV15 and TRBJ2-2, reads DAMVIQNPRYQVTQFGKPVTLSCSQTLNHNVMYWYQQKSSQAPKLLFHYYDKDFNNEADTPDNFQSRRPNTSFCFLDIRSPGLGDTAMYLCATSIDLAPPGELFFGEGSRLTVL.

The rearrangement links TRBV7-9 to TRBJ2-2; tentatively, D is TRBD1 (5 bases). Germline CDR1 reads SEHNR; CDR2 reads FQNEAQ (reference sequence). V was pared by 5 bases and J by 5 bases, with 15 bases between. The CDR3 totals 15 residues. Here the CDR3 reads CASSPLPDRTGELFF. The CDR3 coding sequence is TGTGCCAGCAGCCCCCTCCCCGACAGAACCGGGGAGCTGTTTTTT. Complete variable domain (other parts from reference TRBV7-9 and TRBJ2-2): DTGVSQNPRHKITKRGQNVTFRCDPISEHNRLYWYRQTLGQGPEFLTYFQNEAQLEKSRLLSDRFSAERPKGSFSTLEIQRTEQGDSAMYLCASSPLPDRTGELFFGEGSRLTVL.

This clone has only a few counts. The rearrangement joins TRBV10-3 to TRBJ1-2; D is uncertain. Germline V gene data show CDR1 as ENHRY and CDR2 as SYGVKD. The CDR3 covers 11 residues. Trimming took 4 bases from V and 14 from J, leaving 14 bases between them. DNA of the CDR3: TGTGCCATCAGTGTCGAGGGAGAGGAGACCTTC. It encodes CAISVEGEETF.

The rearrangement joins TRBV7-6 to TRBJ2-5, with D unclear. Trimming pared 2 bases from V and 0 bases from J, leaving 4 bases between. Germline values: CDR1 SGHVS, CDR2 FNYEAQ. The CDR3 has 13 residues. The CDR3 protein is CASSLPDQETQYF. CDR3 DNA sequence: TGTGCCAGCAGCTTACCGGACCAAGAGACCCAGTACTTC.

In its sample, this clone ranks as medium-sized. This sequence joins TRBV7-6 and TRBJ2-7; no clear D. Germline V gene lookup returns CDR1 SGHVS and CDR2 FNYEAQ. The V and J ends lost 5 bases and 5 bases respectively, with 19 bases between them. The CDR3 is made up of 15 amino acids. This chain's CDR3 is CASSPTTYLWDEQYF. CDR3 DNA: TGTGCCAGCAGCCCAACTACATATCTCTGGGACGAGCAGTACTTC.

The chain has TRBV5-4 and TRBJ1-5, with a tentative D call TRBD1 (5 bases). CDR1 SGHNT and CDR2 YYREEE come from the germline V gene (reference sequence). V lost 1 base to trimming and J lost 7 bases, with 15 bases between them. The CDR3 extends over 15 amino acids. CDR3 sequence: CASSLWGPPIQPQHF. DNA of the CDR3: TGTGCCAGCAGCTTGTGGGGCCCTCCTATCCAGCCCCAGCATTTT.

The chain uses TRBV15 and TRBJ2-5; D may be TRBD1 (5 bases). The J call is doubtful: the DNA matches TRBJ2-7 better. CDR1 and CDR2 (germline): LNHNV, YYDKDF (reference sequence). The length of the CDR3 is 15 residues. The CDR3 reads CATSRDNRGTYEQYF. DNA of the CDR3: TGTGCCACCAGCAGAGATAATAGGGGTACCTACGAGCAGTACTTC.

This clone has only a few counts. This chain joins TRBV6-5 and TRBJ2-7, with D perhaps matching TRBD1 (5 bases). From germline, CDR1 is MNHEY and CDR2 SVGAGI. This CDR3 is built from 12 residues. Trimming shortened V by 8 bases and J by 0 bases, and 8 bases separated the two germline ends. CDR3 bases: TGTGCCAGCCTTGACAGCTCCTACGAGCAGTACTTC. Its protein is CASLDSSYEQYF.

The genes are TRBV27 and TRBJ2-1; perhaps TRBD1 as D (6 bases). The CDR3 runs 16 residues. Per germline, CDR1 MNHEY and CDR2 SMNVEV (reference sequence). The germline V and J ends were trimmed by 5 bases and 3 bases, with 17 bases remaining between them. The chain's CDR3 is CASSLATGSIYNEQFF. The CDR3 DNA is TGTGCCAGCAGTCTCGCCACAGGGTCTATCTACAATGAGCAGTTCTTC.

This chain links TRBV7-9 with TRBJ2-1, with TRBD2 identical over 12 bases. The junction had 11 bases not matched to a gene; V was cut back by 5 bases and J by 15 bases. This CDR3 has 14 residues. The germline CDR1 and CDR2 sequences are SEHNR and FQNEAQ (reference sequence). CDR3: CASSLSLAGGLRFF. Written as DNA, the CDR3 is TGTGCCAGCAGCCTAAGCCTAGCGGGGGGGCTGCGGTTCTTC.

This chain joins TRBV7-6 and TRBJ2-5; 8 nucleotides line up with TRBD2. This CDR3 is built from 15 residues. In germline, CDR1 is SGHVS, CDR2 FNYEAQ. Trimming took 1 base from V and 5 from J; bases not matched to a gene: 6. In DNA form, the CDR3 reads TGTGCCAGCAGCTTAGAGGGGCCGGGAGGGGAGACCCAGTACTTC. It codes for CASSLEGPGGETQYF.

CDR3 sequence: CASNHQGEETQYF. CDR3 coding DNA: TGTGCCAGCAACCACCAAGGAGAGGAGACCCAGTACTTC. The rearrangement links TRBV6-6 to TRBJ2-5; D unresolved. The CDR3 runs to 13 residues. CDR1 and CDR2 (germline): MNHNY, SVGAGI (reference sequence). V lost 7 bases and J lost 5, with 14 bases in between.

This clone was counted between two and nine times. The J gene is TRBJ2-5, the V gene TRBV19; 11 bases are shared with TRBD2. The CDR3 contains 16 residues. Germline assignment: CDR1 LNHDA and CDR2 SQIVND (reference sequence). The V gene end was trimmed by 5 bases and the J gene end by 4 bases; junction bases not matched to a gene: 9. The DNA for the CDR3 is TGTGCCAGTAGTGTCACCGGGACTAGCGGAAGAGAGACCCAGTACTTC. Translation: CASSVTGTSGRETQYF.

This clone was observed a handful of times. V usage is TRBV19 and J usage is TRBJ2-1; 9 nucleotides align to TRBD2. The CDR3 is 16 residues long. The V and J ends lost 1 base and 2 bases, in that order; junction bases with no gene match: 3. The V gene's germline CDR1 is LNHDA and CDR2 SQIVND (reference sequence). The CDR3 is CASSIGLAVPYNEQFF. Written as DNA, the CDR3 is TGTGCCAGTAGTATAGGACTAGCGGTACCCTACAATGAGCAGTTCTTC.

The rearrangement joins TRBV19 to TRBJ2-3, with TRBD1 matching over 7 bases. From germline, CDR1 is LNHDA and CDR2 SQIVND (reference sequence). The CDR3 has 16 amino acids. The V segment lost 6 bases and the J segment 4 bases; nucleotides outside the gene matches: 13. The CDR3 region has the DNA TGTGCCAGTAGCCAGAGACTCACAGGGGATGCAGATACGCAGTATTTT. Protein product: CASSQRLTGDADTQYF. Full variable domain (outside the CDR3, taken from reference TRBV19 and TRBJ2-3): DGGITQSPKYLFRKEGQNVTLSCEQNLNHDAMYWYRQDPGQGLRLIYYSQIVNDFQKGDIAEGYSVSREKKESFPLTVTSAQKNPTAFYLCASSQRLTGDADTQYFGPGTRLTVL.

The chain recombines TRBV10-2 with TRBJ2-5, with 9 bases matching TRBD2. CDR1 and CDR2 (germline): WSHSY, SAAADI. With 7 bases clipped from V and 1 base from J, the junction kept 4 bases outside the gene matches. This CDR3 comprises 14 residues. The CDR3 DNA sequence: TGCGCCAGCAAGGGGACTAGCCTCCAAGAGACCCAGTACTTC. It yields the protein CASKGTSLQETQYF.

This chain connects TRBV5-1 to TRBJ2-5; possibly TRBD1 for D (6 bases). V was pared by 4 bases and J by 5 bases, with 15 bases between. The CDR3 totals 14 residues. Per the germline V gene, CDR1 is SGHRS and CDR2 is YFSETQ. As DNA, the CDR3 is TGCGCCAGCAGCCGTACAACAGGGCCGGAGACCCAGTACTTC. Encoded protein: CASSRTTGPETQYF.

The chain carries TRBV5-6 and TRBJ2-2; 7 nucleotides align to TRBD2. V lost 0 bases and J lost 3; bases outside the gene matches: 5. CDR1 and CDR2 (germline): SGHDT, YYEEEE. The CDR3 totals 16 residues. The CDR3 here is CASSLDRGRDTGELFF. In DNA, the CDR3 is TGTGCCAGCAGCTTGGATCGGGGGAGGGACACCGGGGAGCTGTTTTTT.

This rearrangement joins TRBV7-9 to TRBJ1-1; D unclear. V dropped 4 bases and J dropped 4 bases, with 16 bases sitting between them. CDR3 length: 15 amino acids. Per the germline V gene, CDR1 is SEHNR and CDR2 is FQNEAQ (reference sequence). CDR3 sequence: CASSWEERAGTEAFF. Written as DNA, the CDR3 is TGTGCCAGCAGCTGGGAGGAGAGGGCGGGCACTGAAGCTTTCTTT.

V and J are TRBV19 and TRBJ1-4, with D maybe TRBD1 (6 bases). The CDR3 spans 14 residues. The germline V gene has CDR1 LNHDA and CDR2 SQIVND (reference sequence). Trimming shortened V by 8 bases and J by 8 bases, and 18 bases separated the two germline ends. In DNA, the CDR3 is TGTGCCAGTCTTCTACAGGGTTCGGGCGAAAAACTGTTTTTT. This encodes CASLLQGSGEKLFF.

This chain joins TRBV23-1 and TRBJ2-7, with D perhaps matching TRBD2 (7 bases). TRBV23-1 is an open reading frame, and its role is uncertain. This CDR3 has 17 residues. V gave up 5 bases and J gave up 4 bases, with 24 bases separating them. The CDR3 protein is CASSGSRGSSGPYEQYF. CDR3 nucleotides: TGCGCCAGCAGTGGATCTAGGGGGTCTAGCGGTCCATACGAGCAGTACTTC.

The CDR3 protein is CASSSGTGDGYTF. The CDR3 coding sequence is TGTGCCAGCAGTTCCGGGACAGGGGATGGCTACACCTTC. The chain joins TRBV27 to TRBJ1-2, with 10 positions matching TRBD1. The CDR3 is 13 amino acids. Losses at the gene ends were 4 bases for V and 6 bases for J; bases not matched to a gene: 2. Germline CDR1 and CDR2: MNHEY and SMNVEV (reference sequence).

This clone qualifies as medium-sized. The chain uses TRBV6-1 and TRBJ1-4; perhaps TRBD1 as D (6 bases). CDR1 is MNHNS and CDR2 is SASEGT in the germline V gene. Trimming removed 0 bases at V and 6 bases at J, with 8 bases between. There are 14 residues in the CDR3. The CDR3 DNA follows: TGTGCCAGCAGTGAAGCGACAGGCCATGAAAAACTGTTTTTT. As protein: CASSEATGHEKLFF.

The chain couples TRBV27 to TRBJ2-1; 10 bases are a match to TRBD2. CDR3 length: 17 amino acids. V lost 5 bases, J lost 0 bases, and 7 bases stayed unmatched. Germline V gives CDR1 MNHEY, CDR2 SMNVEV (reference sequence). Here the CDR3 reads CASSPGLAYSSYNEQFF. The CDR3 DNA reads TGTGCCAGCAGTCCGGGACTAGCGTATAGCTCCTACAATGAGCAGTTCTTC.

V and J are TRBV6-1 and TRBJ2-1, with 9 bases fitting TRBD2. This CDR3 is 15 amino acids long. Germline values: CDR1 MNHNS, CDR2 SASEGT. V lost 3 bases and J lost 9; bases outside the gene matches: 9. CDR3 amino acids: CASSDGLAGAREQFF. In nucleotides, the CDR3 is TGTGCCAGCAGTGATGGGTTAGCGGGGGCACGTGAGCAGTTCTTC.

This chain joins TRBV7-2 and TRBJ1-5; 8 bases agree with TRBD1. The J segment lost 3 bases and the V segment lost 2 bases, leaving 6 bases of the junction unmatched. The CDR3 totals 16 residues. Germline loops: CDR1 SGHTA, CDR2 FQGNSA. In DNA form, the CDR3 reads TGTGCCAGCAGCTTACAGGGGGCCAGTTACAATCAGCCCCAGCATTTT. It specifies CASSLQGASYNQPQHF.

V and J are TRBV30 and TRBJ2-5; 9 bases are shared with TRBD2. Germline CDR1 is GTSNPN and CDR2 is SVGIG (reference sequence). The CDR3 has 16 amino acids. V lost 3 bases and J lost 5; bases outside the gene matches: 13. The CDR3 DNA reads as TGTGCCTGGAGAGGGGTAGCGGGAGTGGTAGGGGAGACCCAGTACTTC. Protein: CAWRGVAGVVGETQYF. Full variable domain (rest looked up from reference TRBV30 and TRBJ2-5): SQTIHQWPATLVQPVGSPLSLECTVEGTSNPNLYWYRQAAGRGLQLLFYSVGIGQISSEVPQNLSASRPQDRQFILSSKKLLLSDSGFYLCAWRGVAGVVGETQYFGPGTRLLVL.